Listed below are T cell receptor beta chains from one sample, sequenced in a study of cytotoxic CD8 clonotypes in ibrutinib-treated CLL. The data were produced by immunoSEQ multiplex PCR, yet TCRdb's version contains in-frame clones alone and is incomplete. The table includes around 130,000 clones, roughly 84% detected once. The material sequenced was PBMCs, taken after 24 months of ibrutinib treatment. The source is a human donor with chronic lymphocytic leukemia. Each CDR3 is given with its conserved first and last residue. Each record gives: V gene, J gene, clone size, D gene, CDR3 protein, CDR3 DNA. The D gene is left open where the match is weak. Expanded clones get a size class; other rows say once, few or many, or leave the size out.

TRBV28,TRBJ2-7,NA,NA,CASSLAESYEQYF,TGTGCCAGCAGTTTAGCTGAGTCCTACGAGCAGTACTTC
TRBV6-1,TRBJ1-1,NA,TRBD1,CASISGDRGPTEAFF,TGTGCCAGCATCTCCGGGGACAGGGGTCCCACTGAAGCTTTCTTT
TRBV9,TRBJ2-2,once,NA,CASSPGEGFTGELFF,TGTGCCAGCAGCCCCGGAGAGGGGTTCACCGGGGAGCTGTTTTTT
TRBV7-9,TRBJ2-3,NA,NA,CASSFTGSDTQYF,TGTGCCAGCAGCTTCACAGGGTCAGATACGCAGTATTTT
TRBV19,TRBJ2-1,NA,NA,CASRKNNEQFF,TGTGCCAGTAGGAAGAACAATGAGCAGTTCTTC
TRBV18,TRBJ2-7,NA,NA,CASSPLGQYEQYF,TGTGCCAGCTCACCCCTTGGACAGTACGAGCAGTACTTC
TRBV6-6,TRBJ1-1,NA,NA,CASSQTRNTEAFF,TGTGCCAGCAGCCAAACAAGGAACACTGAAGCTTTCTTT
TRBV11-2,TRBJ2-1,NA,NA,CASSPDYLSYNEQFF,TGTGCCAGCAGCCCCGACTACCTCTCCTACAATGAGCAGTTCTTC
TRBV7-3,TRBJ2-5,NA,TRBD2,CASSVTSGGETQYF,TGTGCCAGCAGCGTCACTAGCGGTGGGGAGACCCAGTACTTC
TRBV29-1,TRBJ2-1,once,NA,CSVSPADWGYNEQFF,TGCAGCGTTTCCCCCGCCGACTGGGGCTACAATGAGCAGTTCTTC
TRBV5-4,TRBJ2-7,NA,NA,CASSSGQSGTNFHYEQYF,TGTGCCAGCAGCTCGGGACAGTCCGGGACTAACTTTCACTACGAGCAGTACTTC
TRBV6-6,TRBJ2-3,NA,NA,CASRRQYSTDTQYF,TGTGCCAGCAGACGACAGTATAGCACAGATACGCAGTATTTT
TRBV10-3,TRBJ1-5,NA,NA,CAISDQGFNQPQHF,TGTGCCATCAGTGACCAGGGTTTCAATCAGCCCCAGCATTTT
TRBV5-1,TRBJ2-5,few,TRBD2,CASSSGTSGVQETQYF,TGCGCCAGCAGCTCAGGGACTAGCGGAGTTCAAGAGACCCAGTACTTC
TRBV5-6,TRBJ1-6,NA,NA,CASSSGLRHNSPLHF,TGTGCCAGCAGCTCAGGGTTGCGGCATAATTCACCCCTCCACTTT
TRBV29-1,TRBJ1-4,NA,NA,CSVEVLLGGSEKLFF,TGCAGCGTTGAAGTTCTTTTGGGGGGCAGTGAAAAACTGTTTTTT
TRBV7-8,TRBJ2-3,NA,NA,CASSLQGSTDTQYF,TGTGCCAGCAGCCTACAGGGCAGCACAGATACGCAGTATTTT
TRBV2,TRBJ2-5,NA,TRBD1,CASSQGQGPQETQYF,TGTGCCAGCAGCCAAGGACAGGGTCCCCAAGAGACCCAGTACTTC
TRBV29-1,TRBJ1-1,NA,NA,CSVEREGGTEAFF,TGCAGCGTTGAAAGGGAGGGGGGTACTGAAGCTTTCTTT
TRBV7-8,TRBJ1-6,NA,TRBD1,CATGQGASSPLHF,TGTGCCACCGGACAGGGGGCGAGTTCACCCCTCCACTTT
TRBV27,TRBJ1-2,NA,NA,CASSPFGGNYGYTF,TGTGCCAGCAGTCCGTTCGGCGGGAACTATGGCTACACCTTC
TRBV5-1,TRBJ1-3,NA,TRBD1,CASSLVGTGVTGNTIYF,TGCGCCAGCAGCTTAGTCGGGACAGGGGTAACTGGAAACACCATATATTTT
TRBV30,TRBJ1-5,NA,NA,CAWSEAGLGQPQHF,TGTGCCTGGAGTGAGGCAGGACTAGGACAGCCCCAGCATTTT
TRBV7-9,TRBJ2-5,NA,TRBD1,CASSLADTGGYETQYF,TGTGCCAGCAGCTTAGCTGACACAGGGGGCTACGAGACCCAGTACTTC
TRBV14,TRBJ2-1,NA,TRBD2,CASSHLLAGSYNEQFF,TGTGCCAGCAGCCATTTACTAGCGGGGTCCTACAATGAGCAGTTCTTC
TRBV7-9,TRBJ2-5,NA,NA,CASSNEVRQSQETQYF,TGTGCCAGCAGCAACGAGGTCCGACAGAGTCAAGAGACCCAGTACTTC
TRBV6-6,TRBJ2-5,few,TRBD1,CASSSDRVTQYF,TGTGCCAGCAGTTCCGACAGGGTTACCCAGTACTTC
TRBV5-1,TRBJ2-1,NA,NA,CASRQVTSYNEQFF,TGCGCCAGCAGACAGGTCACCTCCTACAATGAGCAGTTCTTC
TRBV19,TRBJ1-2,NA,TRBD1,CASSIRDRGTGYTF,TGTGCCAGTAGTATAAGAGACAGGGGGACTGGCTACACCTTC
TRBV6-5,TRBJ1-6,few,NA,CASSGRQANSPLHF,TGTGCCAGCAGTGGACGACAGGCAAACTCACCCCTCCACTTT
TRBV5-4,TRBJ1-2,NA,TRBD1,CASSQGTGYGYTF,TGTGCCAGCAGCCAAGGGACAGGGTATGGCTACACCTTC
TRBV11-2,TRBJ2-1,NA,TRBD2,CASSLTALAGGQGEQFF,TGTGCCAGCAGCTTAACCGCCTTAGCGGGGGGGCAGGGTGAGCAGTTCTTC
TRBV7-2,TRBJ2-2,NA,NA,CASSPLRGPTGELFF,TGTGCCAGCAGCCCTCTTCGAGGGCCGACCGGGGAGCTGTTTTTT
TRBV10-3,TRBJ2-3,few,NA,CAIRLAPDTGTNKGDTQYF,TGTGCCATCAGACTGGCGCCGGACACCGGGACGAACAAAGGGGATACGCAGTATTTT
TRBV6-5,TRBJ1-1,NA,NA,CASSYSFGTEAFF,TGTGCCAGCAGTTACTCATTCGGGACTGAAGCTTTCTTT
TRBV4-3,TRBJ1-1,NA,NA,CASSQELLAEIEAFF,TGCGCCAGCAGCCAAGAACTTTTGGCAGAGATTGAAGCTTTCTTT
TRBV18,TRBJ2-5,NA,NA,CASSPTFQETQYF,TGTGCCAGCTCACCAACGTTCCAAGAGACCCAGTACTTC
TRBV19,TRBJ1-1,NA,NA,CASSEGVVTEAFF,TGTGCCAGTAGTGAGGGGGTCGTCACTGAAGCTTTCTTT